This is a list of T cell receptor beta chains from one sample in a study of T cells after yellow fever vaccination. TCRdb reprocessed the 5' RACE reads with MiXCR, giving one entry per CDR3 protein. The profile covers about 500,000 distinct CDR3 sequences, with about 15% appearing a single time and 17% taken by the ten largest. The sample consisted of PBMCs, taken 4 to 6 days after the first yellow fever vaccination. These receptors all come from a man aged 18 to 30 who received the YFV17D yellow fever vaccine. CDR3s include the opening cysteine and the closing phenylalanine or tryptophan. D genes are given only for firm matches. Clone size, where shown, is once, few, many, or a class for clones that have expanded.

V	J	D	size	DNA	CDR3
TRBV6-5	TRBJ2-1	-	-	TGTGCCAGCAGTTACTCCCCGGGGGCGGTTGAGCAGTTCTTC	CASSYSPGAVEQFF
TRBV9	TRBJ2-3	-	-	TGTGCCAGCAGCCCAAGACTAGTCCTAACGGATACGCAGTATTTT	CASSPRLVLTDTQYF
TRBV20-1	TRBJ2-3	TRBD2	-	TGCAGTGCTAGAGGGACCAGCGGGGGGCCCACAGATACGCAGTATTTT	CSARGTSGGPTDTQYF
TRBV10-3	TRBJ2-1	-	few	TGTGCCATCAGTGAGTCGATTTCTCAGCGTACATACAATGAGCAGTTCTTC	CAISESISQRTYNEQFF
TRBV20-1	TRBJ2-3	-	-	TGCAGTGCTAGAGATTGGGTCACAGATACGCAGTATTTT	CSARDWVTDTQYF
TRBV18	TRBJ2-1	-	-	TGTGCCAGCTCACCAAGTAGTCCGGGGGATGAGCAGTTCTTC	CASSPSSPGDEQFF
TRBV7-8	TRBJ2-3	TRBD2	few	TGTGCCAGCAGCTTAGCGGGACTAGCGCAGCAGACTGCGCAGTATTTT	CASSLAGLAQQTAQYF
TRBV12-3/TRBV12-4	TRBJ2-2	TRBD2	-	TGTGCCAGCAGCCGTAGCGGGGGCACCGGGGAGCTGTTTTTT	CASSRSGGTGELFF
TRBV7-9	TRBJ2-4	TRBD2	-	TGTGCCAGCAGCTTGATGACACTCCGTGGGGGGGACATTCAGTACTTC	CASSLMTLRGGDIQYF
TRBV10-3	TRBJ2-3	-	-	TGTGCCATCAGTGGAATGGTAACAGATACGCAGTATTTT	CAISGMVTDTQYF
TRBV3-1	TRBJ1-1	-	few	TGTGCCAGCAGCCAGCACAGAGACACTGAAGCTTTCTTT	CASSQHRDTEAFF
TRBV12-1	TRBJ2-7	-	-	TGTGCCAGGGGCTTTTGGACCCCCTACGAGCAGTACTTC	CARGFWTPYEQYF
TRBV5-1	TRBJ1-1	TRBD1	-	TGCGCCAGCAGCGAGGACAGGGTTACTGAAGCTTTCTTT	CASSEDRVTEAFF
TRBV19	TRBJ1-2	-	-	TGTGCCAGTAGTATCTCGGCGGCAGGGCATGGCTACACCTTC	CASSISAAGHGYTF
TRBV19	TRBJ1-5	-	few	TGTGCCAGTAGTATGTCCAGCAATCAGCCCCAGCATTTT	CASSMSSNQPQHF
TRBV19	TRBJ1-5	-	-	TGTGCCAGTAGTAGAATCGGTTCGGGAATTAGCAATCAGCCCCAGCATTTT	CASSRIGSGISNQPQHF
TRBV4-1	TRBJ2-2	-	few	TGCGCCAGCAACCTCCGGGAAGCCAACACCGGGGAGCTGTTTTTT	CASNLREANTGELFF
TRBV12-3/TRBV12-4	TRBJ2-7	-	-	TGTGCCAGCAGTTTTTTCGGGGTCGGACACTACGAGCAGTACTTC	CASSFFGVGHYEQYF
TRBV29-1	TRBJ2-2	-	-	TGCAGCGTTGTCAAAAACACCGGGGAGCTGTTTTTT	CSVVKNTGELFF
TRBV12-3/TRBV12-4	TRBJ1-5	-	few	TGTGCCAGCACCACGCGCCTGAATCAGCCCCAGCATTTT	CASTTRLNQPQHF
TRBV7-9	TRBJ2-3	TRBD1	-	TGTGCCAGCAGCCAGTGGGACAGTCAAACAGATACGCAGTATTTT	CASSQWDSQTDTQYF
TRBV28	TRBJ2-3	-	-	TGTGCCAGCAATTGGGTAGCCAACACAGATACGCAGTATTTT	CASNWVANTDTQYF
TRBV11-1	TRBJ2-1	-	few	TGTGCCGTAGCAAAAGGGGGACACAATGAGCAGTTCTTC	CAVAKGGHNEQFF
TRBV6-1	TRBJ1-5	-	-	TGTGCCAGCAGTGCGGATAGACTTATCAATCAGCCCCAGCATTTT	CASSADRLINQPQHF
TRBV7-9	TRBJ1-2	-	-	TGTGCCAGCAGCTTCCCTACAGAAACTAACTATGGCTACACCTTC	CASSFPTETNYGYTF
TRBV7-2	TRBJ2-1	-	-	TGTGCCAGCAGCTTAGGGCTTTTGAGTATTGAGCAGTTCTTC	CASSLGLLSIEQFF
TRBV5-1	TRBJ1-1	-	many	TGCGCCAGCAGCTTGGGGTGGGGCGAGGTCACTGAAGCTTTCTTT	CASSLGWGEVTEAFF
TRBV15	TRBJ2-1	TRBD2	-	TGTGCCACCAGCAGCTCTAAGACTAGCGGGGGCTACAATGAGCAGTTCTTC	CATSSSKTSGGYNEQFF
TRBV5-5	TRBJ2-5	-	-	TGTGCCAGCAGCTTGGCCGTCCTCGGGAGGGGGCGAGAGACCCAGTACTTC	CASSLAVLGRGRETQYF
TRBV9	TRBJ1-1	-	-	TGTGCCAGCAGCGCCAGTACAGGGTTAGCTTTCTTT	CASSASTGLAFF
TRBV5-1	TRBJ2-3	-	few	TGCGCCAGCAGCCTGGAAGCCGGCAGGGTAATCTCAACAGATACGCAGTATTTT	CASSLEAGRVISTDTQYF
TRBV4-1	TRBJ1-5	TRBD1	few	TGCGCCAGCAGCCAGGGACAGACCAGGCAGCAGCCCCAGCATTTT	CASSQGQTRQQPQHF
TRBV9	TRBJ1-1	-	few	TGTGCCAGCGACAGACTCGGCAGGTTCGACACTGAAGCTTTCTTT	CASDRLGRFDTEAFF
TRBV18	TRBJ1-1	TRBD1	few	TGTGCCAGCTCACCGGGACAGGGGGCTAGGACTGAAGCTTTCTTT	CASSPGQGARTEAFF
TRBV20-1	TRBJ2-3	TRBD2	-	TGCAGTGCTAGAGGGACTAGCGGGGGAACGACAGATACGCAGTATTTT	CSARGTSGGTTDTQYF
TRBV28	TRBJ2-2	TRBD2	-	TGTGCCAGCAGTTTACCCGGGGGGGCCGAGGAGCTGTTTTTT	CASSLPGGAEELFF
TRBV28	TRBJ1-6	TRBD1	-	TGTGCCAGCCTCACCACAGGGGTAGGTAATTCACCCCTCCACTTT	CASLTTGVGNSPLHF
TRBV7-2	TRBJ2-3	-	few	TGTGCCAGCAGCTCCCGGGCTTCCACAGATACGCAGTATTTT	CASSSRASTDTQYF
TRBV6-2/TRBV6-3	TRBJ2-2	-	once	TGTGCCAGCAGTTCTTTTGCGGAGTTCACCGGGGAGCTGTTTTTT	CASSSFAEFTGELFF
TRBV7-9	TRBJ1-2	-	-	TGTGCCAGCAGTCTAACGTGGGGGCCGGGTGGCTACACCTTC	CASSLTWGPGGYTF
TRBV9	TRBJ2-1	TRBD1	-	TGTGCCAGCAGCGTATCCCGGGACAGGGTGGATAATGAGCAGTTCTTC	CASSVSRDRVDNEQFF
TRBV6-2/TRBV6-3	TRBJ1-6	-	few	TGTGCCAGCAGTTACAGGGAGGAGTCACCCCTCCACTTT	CASSYREESPLHF
TRBV7-7	TRBJ2-2	-	few	TGTGCCAGCAGCTCGGCGGTGGGGGACGTCGGGGAGCTGTTTTTT	CASSSAVGDVGELFF
TRBV9	TRBJ2-6	TRBD1	once	TGTGCCAGCAGCGTTTCGCGGGACAGGGGGCCCACCCGCTCTGGGGCCAACGTCCTGACTTTC	CASSVSRDRGPTRSGANVLTF
TRBV3-1	TRBJ2-5	-	few	TGTGCCAGCAGCCCTTGGGGCTTAGAGACCCAGTACTTC	CASSPWGLETQYF
TRBV12-3/TRBV12-4	TRBJ2-5	-	-	TGTGCCAGCAGCTTTGCGGGGAGCCAAGAGACCCAGTACTTC	CASSFAGSQETQYF
TRBV6-6	TRBJ1-2	-	-	TGTGCCAGCAGTTCCCCCGTAATCTACACCTTC	CASSSPVIYTF
TRBV7-3	TRBJ2-7	TRBD1	-	TGTGCCAGCAGCTTCTCAGGGGGTCGGGACGAGCAGTACTTC	CASSFSGGRDEQYF
TRBV12-5	TRBJ2-5	-	-	TGTGCTAGTGGTTTGGTCGGACCATCCCAAGAGACCCAGTACTTC	CASGLVGPSQETQYF
TRBV10-3	TRBJ2-7	TRBD1	-	TGTGCCATCAGCCCTGGCAGGGGGCAGAGCGAGCAGTACTTC	CAISPGRGQSEQYF
TRBV5-1	TRBJ2-3	-	-	TGCGCCAGCAGCACCCGTACGGCAGATACGCAGTATTTT	CASSTRTADTQYF
TRBV5-1	TRBJ2-5	-	many	TGTGCCAGCAGCTTGGATGGGGAGACCCAGTACTTC	CASSLDGETQYF